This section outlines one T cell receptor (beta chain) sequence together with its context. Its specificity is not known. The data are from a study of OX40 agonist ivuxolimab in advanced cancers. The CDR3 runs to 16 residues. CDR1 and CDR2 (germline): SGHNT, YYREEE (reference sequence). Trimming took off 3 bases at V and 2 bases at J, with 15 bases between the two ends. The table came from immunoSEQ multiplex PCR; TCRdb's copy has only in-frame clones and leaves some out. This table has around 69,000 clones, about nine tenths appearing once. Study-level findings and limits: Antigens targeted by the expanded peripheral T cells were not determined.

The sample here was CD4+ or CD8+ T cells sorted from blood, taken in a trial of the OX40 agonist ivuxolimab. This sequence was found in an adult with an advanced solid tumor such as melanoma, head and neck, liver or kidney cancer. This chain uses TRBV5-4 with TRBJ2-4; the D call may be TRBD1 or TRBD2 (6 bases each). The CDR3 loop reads CASSSNPGATKNIQYF. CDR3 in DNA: TGTGCCAGCAGCTCAAATCCGGGGGCGACCAAAAACATTCAGTACTTC.